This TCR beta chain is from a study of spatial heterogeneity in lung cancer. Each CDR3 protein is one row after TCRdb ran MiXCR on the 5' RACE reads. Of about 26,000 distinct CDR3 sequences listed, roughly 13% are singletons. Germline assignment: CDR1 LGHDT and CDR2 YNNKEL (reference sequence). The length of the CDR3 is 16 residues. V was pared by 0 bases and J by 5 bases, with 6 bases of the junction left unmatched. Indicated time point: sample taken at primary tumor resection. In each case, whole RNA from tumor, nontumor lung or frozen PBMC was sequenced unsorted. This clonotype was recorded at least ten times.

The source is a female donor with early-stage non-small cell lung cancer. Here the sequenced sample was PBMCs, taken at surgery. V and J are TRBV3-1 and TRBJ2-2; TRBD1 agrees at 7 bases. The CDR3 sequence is CASSQDRTGHTGELFF. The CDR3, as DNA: TGTGCCAGCAGCCAAGATAGGACAGGTCATACCGGGGAGCTGTTTTTT.